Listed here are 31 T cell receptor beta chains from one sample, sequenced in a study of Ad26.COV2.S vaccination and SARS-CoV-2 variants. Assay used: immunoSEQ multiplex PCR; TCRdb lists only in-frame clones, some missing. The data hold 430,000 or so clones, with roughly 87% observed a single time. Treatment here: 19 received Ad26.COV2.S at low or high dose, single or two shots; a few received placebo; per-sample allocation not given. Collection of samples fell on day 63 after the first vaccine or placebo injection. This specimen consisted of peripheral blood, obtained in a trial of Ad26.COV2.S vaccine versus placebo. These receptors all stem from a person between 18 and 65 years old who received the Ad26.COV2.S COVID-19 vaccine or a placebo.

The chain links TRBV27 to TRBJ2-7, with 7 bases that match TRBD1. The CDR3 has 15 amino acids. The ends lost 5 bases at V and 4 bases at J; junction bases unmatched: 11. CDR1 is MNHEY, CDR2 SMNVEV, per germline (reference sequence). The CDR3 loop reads CASSRPGQTLYEQYF. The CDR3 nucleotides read TGTGCCAGCAGTAGACCGGGACAGACCCTTTACGAGCAGTACTTC.

The CDR3, as DNA: TGTGCCCGCTGCTCCGTGGCCCAGTACTTC. Protein: CARCSVAQYF. The chain combines TRBV5-4 with TRBJ2-5, with D unclear. The V gene lost 10 bases and the J gene lost 9 bases, with 13 bases spanning the gap. The germline gives CDR1 SGHNT, CDR2 YYREEE (reference sequence). The CDR3 loop spans 10 amino acids.

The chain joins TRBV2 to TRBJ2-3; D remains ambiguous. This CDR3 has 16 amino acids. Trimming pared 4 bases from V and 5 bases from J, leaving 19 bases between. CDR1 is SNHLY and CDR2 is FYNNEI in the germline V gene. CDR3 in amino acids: CASSGAGYGPGDTQYF. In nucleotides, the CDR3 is TGTGCCAGCAGTGGGGCTGGGTACGGTCCGGGAGATACGCAGTATTTT.

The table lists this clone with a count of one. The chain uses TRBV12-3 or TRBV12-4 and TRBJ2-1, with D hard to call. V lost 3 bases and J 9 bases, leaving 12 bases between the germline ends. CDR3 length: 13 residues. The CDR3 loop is CASSFSDWGEQFF. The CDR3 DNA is TGTGCCAGCAGTTTTTCGGATTGGGGTGAGCAGTTCTTC.

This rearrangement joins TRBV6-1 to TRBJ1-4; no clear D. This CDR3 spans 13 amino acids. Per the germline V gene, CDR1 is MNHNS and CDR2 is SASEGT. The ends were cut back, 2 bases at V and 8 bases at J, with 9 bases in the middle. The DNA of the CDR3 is TGTGCCAGCAGTGAAATCCGCGGGGAAAAACTGTTTTTT. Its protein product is CASSEIRGEKLFF.

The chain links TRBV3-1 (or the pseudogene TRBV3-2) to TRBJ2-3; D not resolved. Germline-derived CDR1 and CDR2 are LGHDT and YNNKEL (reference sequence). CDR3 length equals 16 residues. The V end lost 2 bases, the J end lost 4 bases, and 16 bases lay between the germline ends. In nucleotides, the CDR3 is TGTGCCAGCAGCCAAAACCGGGCCCCACGGCCAGATACGCAGTATTTT. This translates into CASSQNRAPRPDTQYF.

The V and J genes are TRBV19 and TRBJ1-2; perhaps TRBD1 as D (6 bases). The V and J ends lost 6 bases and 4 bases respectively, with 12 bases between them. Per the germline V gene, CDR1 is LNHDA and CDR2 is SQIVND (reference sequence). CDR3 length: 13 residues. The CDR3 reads CASSHRAPYGYTF. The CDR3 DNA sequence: TGTGCCAGTAGCCACAGGGCACCCTATGGCTACACCTTC.

CDR3 residues: CASSFATGRDEQYF. The CDR3 DNA reads TGTGCCAGCAGCTTCGCGACAGGGCGTGACGAGCAGTACTTC. The genes are TRBV5-4 and TRBJ2-7; the match to TRBD1 covers 7 bases. V was pared by 2 bases and J by 5 bases, with 7 bases of the junction left unmatched. Germline CDR1 SGHNT, CDR2 YYREEE (reference sequence). This CDR3 spans 14 amino acids.

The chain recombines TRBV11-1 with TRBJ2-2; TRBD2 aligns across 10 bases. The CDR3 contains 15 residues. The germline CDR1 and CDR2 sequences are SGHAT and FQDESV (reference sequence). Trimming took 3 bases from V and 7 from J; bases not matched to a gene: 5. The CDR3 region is CASSFGLAVSGELFF. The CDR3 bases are TGTGCCAGCAGCTTCGGACTAGCGGTTAGCGGGGAGCTGTTTTTT.

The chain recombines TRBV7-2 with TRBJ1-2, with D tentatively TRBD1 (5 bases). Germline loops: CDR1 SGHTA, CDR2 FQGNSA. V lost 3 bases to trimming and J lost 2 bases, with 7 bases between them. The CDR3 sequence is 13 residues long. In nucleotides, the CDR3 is TGTGCCAGCAGCTTGGCAGGGAACTATGGCTACACCTTC. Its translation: CASSLAGNYGYTF.

The CDR3 nucleotides read TGTGCCTGGACCCTCAGGACTTATAATTCACCCCTCCACTTT. The encoded protein is CAWTLRTYNSPLHF. This rearrangement joins TRBV30 to TRBJ1-6; D remains ambiguous. Germline CDR1 reads GTSNPN; CDR2 reads SVGIG (reference sequence). This CDR3 has 14 residues. Trimming took 4 bases from V and 4 from J, leaving 11 bases between them.

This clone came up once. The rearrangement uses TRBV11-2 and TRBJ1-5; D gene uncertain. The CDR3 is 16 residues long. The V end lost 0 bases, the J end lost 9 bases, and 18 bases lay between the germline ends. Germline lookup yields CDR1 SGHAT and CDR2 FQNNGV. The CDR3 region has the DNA TGTGCCAGCAGCTTAGAAGGCGGGCAAGTGGGTGGGCCCCAGCATTTT. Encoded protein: CASSLEGGQVGGPQHF.

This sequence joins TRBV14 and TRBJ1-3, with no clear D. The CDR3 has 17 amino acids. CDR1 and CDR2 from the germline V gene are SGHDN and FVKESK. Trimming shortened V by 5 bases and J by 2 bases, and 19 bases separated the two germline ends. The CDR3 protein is CASSNLGGVLAGNTIYF. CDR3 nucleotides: TGTGCCAGCAGCAACCTTGGCGGGGTGCTCGCTGGAAACACCATATATTTT. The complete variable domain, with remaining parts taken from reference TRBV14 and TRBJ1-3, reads EAGVTQFPSHSVIEKGQTVTLRCDPISGHDNLYWYRRVMGKEIKFLLHFVKESKQDESGMPNNRFLAERTGGTYSTLKVQPAELEDSGVYFCASSNLGGVLAGNTIYFGEGSWLTVV.

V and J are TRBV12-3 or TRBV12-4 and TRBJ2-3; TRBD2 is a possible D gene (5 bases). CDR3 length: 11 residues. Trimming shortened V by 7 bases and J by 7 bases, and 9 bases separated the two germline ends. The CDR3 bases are TGTGCCAGCAAAGGGAGAAATACGCAGTATTTT. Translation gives CASKGRNTQYF.

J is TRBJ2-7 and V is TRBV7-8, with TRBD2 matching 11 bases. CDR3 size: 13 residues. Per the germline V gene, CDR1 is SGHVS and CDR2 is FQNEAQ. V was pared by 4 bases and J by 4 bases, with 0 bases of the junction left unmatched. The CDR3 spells CASSWTSGYEQYV. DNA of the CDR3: TGTGCCAGCAGCTGGACTAGCGGGTACGAGCAGTACGTC.

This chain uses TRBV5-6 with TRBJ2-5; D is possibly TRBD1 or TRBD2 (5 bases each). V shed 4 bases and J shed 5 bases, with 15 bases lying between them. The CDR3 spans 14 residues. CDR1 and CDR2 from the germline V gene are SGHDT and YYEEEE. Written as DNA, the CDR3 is TGTGCCAGCAGCGTCAGGGTTTGGGGGGAGACCCAGTACTTC. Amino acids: CASSVRVWGETQYF.

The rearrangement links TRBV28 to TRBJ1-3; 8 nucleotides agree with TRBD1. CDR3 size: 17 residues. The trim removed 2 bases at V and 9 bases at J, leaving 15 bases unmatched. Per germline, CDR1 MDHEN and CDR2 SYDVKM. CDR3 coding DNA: TGTGCCAGCAGTTTACCGGCCGAGACAGGGGCGAGAACCACCATATATTTT. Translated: CASSLPAETGARTTIYF.

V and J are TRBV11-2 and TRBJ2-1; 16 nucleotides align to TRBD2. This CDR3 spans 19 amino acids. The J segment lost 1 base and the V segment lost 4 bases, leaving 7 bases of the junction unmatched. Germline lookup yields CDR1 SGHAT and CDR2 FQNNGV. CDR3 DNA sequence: TGTGCCAGCAGCTCCCCGGGACTAGCGGGGGGGAAGTCCTACAATGAGCAGTTCTTC. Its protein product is CASSSPGLAGGKSYNEQFF.

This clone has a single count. In DNA, the CDR3 is TGTGCCAGCAGCTTTGATTCCTACGAGCAGTACGTC. As protein: CASSFDSYEQYV. This sequence joins TRBV7-9 and TRBJ2-7; D gene unclear. V lost 3 bases to trimming and J lost 1 base, with 4 bases between them. This CDR3 spans 12 amino acids. Germline V lookup: CDR1 SEHNR, CDR2 FQNEAQ (reference sequence).

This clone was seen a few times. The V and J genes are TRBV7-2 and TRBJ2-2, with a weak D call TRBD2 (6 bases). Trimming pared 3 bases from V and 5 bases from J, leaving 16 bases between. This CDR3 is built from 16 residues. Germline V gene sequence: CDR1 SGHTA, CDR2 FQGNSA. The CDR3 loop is CASSFLWQGGTGELFF. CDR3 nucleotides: TGTGCCAGCAGCTTTTTGTGGCAGGGAGGAACCGGGGAGCTGTTTTTT.

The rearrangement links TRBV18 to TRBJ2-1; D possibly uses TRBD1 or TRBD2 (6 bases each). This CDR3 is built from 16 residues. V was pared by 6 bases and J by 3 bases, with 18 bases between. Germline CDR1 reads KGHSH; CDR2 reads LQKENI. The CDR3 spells CASSPSRGGGYNEQFF. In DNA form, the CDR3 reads TGTGCCAGCTCGCCGTCCCGAGGGGGAGGCTACAATGAGCAGTTCTTC.

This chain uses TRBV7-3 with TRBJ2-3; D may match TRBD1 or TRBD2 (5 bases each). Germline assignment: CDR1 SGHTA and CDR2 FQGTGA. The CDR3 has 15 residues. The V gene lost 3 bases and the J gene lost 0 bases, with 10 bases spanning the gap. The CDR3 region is CASSLGVTSTDTQYF. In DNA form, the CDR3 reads TGTGCCAGCAGCTTGGGGGTGACCAGCACAGATACGCAGTATTTT.

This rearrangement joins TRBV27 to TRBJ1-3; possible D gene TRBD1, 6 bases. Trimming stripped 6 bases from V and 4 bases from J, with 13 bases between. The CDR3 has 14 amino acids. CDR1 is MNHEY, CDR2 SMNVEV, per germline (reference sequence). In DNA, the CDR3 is TGTGCCAGCAGGACGGGGGCGTCCGGAAACACCATATATTTT. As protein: CASRTGASGNTIYF.

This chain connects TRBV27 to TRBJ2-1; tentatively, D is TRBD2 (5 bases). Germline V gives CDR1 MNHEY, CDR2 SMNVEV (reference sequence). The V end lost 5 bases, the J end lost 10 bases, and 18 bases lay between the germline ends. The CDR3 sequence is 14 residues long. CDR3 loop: CASSLHPLGGEQFF. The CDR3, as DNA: TGTGCCAGCAGTCTCCACCCTTTAGGAGGAGAGCAGTTCTTC.

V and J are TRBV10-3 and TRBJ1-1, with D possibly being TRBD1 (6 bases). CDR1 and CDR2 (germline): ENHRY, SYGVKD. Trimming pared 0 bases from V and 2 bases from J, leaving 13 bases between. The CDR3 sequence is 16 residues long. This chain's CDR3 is CAISESGGRRNTEAFF. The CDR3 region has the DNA TGTGCCATCAGTGAGTCGGGGGGCCGGCGAAACACTGAAGCTTTCTTT.

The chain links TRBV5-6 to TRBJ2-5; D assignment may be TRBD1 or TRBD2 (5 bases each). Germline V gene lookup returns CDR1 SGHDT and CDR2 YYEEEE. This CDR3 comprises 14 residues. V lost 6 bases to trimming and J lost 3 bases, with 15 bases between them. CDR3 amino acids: CASISGHFKETQYF. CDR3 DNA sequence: TGTGCCAGCATATCGGGGCATTTTAAAGAGACCCAGTACTTC.

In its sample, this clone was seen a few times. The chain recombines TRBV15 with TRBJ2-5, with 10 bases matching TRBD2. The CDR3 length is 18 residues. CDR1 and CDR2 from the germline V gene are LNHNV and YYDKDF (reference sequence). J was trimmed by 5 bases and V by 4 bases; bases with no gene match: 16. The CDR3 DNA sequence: TGTGCCACCAGCACAGAAGGGGCCGGGACTAGCGATTTGGAGACCCAGTACTTC. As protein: CATSTEGAGTSDLETQYF.

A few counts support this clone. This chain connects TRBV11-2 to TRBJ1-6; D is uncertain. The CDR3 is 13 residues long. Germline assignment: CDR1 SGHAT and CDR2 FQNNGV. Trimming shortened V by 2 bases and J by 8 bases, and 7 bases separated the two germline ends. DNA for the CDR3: TGTGCCAGCAGCTTACCGGAGGATTCACCCCTCCACTTT. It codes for CASSLPEDSPLHF. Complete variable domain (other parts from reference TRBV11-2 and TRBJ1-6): EAGVAQSPRYKIIEKRQSVAFWCNPISGHATLYWYQQILGQGPKLLIQFQNNGVVDDSQLPKDRFSAERLKGVDSTLKIQPAKLEDSAVYLCASSLPEDSPLHFGNGTRLTVT.

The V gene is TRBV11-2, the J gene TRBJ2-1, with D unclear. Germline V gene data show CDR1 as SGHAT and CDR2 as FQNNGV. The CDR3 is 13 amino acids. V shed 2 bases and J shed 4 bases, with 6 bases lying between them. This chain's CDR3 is CASSLSVYNEQFF. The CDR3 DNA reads TGTGCCAGCAGCTTATCAGTATACAATGAGCAGTTCTTC.

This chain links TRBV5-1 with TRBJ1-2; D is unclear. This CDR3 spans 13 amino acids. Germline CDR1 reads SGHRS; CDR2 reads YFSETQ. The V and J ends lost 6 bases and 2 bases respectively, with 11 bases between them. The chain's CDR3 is CASTSGENYGYTF. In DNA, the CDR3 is TGCGCCAGCACGTCCGGCGAAAACTATGGCTACACCTTC.

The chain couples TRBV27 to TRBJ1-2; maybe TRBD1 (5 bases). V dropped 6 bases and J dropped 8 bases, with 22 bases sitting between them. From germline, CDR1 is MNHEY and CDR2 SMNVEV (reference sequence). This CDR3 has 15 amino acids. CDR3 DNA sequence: TGTGCCAGCAGGTTTAGGTTTGGTACCCGGGGGGGCTACACCTTC. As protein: CASRFRFGTRGGYTF.